Listed below are T cell receptor beta chains from one sample, sequenced in a study of cytomegalovirus exposure and HLA in healthy donors. Here immunoSEQ multiplex PCR was the method, and the copy in TCRdb shows in-frame clones only, minus some. The data contain about 52,000 clones, 45% to 70% of them seen just once; the ten biggest clones take up around 11%. The source material was PBMCs. These receptors came from a human donor in good health. Both conserved end residues are part of each CDR3. Fields, in order: D gene, clone size, J gene, V gene, CDR3 DNA, CDR3 protein. D genes are given only for firm matches. Rows may omit the clone size; those that give it use once, few, many or a size class.

d_gene: TRBD1
abundance: .
j_gene: TRBJ1-5
v_gene: TRBV30
CDR3nt: TGTGCCTGGAGTGGCCCAGGGGGGATGCGCAATCAGCCCCAGCATTTT
CDR3aa: CAWSGPGGMRNQPQHF

d_gene: .
abundance: .
j_gene: TRBJ1-2
v_gene: TRBV18
CDR3nt: TGTGCCAGTTCACCTCAGGGGAATAATGACTATGGCTACACCTTC
CDR3aa: CASSPQGNNDYGYTF

d_gene: TRBD1
abundance: .
j_gene: TRBJ1-6
v_gene: TRBV7-2
CDR3nt: TGTGCCAGCAGCTTAGGACAGGGGTATTATAATTCACCCCTCCACTTT
CDR3aa: CASSLGQGYYNSPLHF

d_gene: TRBD2
abundance: .
j_gene: TRBJ2-1
v_gene: TRBV18
CDR3nt: TGTGCCAGCTCACCAGGTCTAGCGGGGGGCGATGAGCAGTTCTTC
CDR3aa: CASSPGLAGGDEQFF

d_gene: .
abundance: .
j_gene: TRBJ1-3
v_gene: TRBV7-2
CDR3nt: TGTGCCAGCAGCGTATCGGGGGGCACTGGAAACACCATATATTTT
CDR3aa: CASSVSGGTGNTIYF

d_gene: .
abundance: .
j_gene: TRBJ2-7
v_gene: TRBV6-5
CDR3nt: TGTGCCAGCAGTTACTCGGAGGGCTCCTACGAGCAGTACTTC
CDR3aa: CASSYSEGSYEQYF

d_gene: .
abundance: once
j_gene: TRBJ2-1
v_gene: TRBV27
CDR3nt: TGTGCCAGCAGTTTAATTCGGGGATCCTACAATGAGCAGTTCTTC
CDR3aa: CASSLIRGSYNEQFF

d_gene: TRBD1
abundance: few
j_gene: TRBJ2-7
v_gene: TRBV5-1
CDR3nt: TGCGCCAGCAGAACAGGGGACCCCCACGAGCAGTACTTC
CDR3aa: CASRTGDPHEQYF

d_gene: .
abundance: once
j_gene: TRBJ2-1
v_gene: TRBV19
CDR3nt: TGTGCCAGTAGTGCGAAACAGGCGGCCTCGGGTAATGAGCAGTTCTTC
CDR3aa: CASSAKQAASGNEQFF

d_gene: .
abundance: .
j_gene: TRBJ2-3
v_gene: TRBV30
CDR3nt: TGTGCCTGGTGTGGGACTAGCACAGATACGCAGTATTTT
CDR3aa: CAWCGTSTDTQYF

d_gene: TRBD2
abundance: once
j_gene: TRBJ2-1
v_gene: TRBV7-2
CDR3nt: TGTGCCAGCAGCGTAGCGGGGGCAATCAATGAGCAGTTCTTC
CDR3aa: CASSVAGAINEQFF

d_gene: .
abundance: .
j_gene: TRBJ1-2
v_gene: TRBV6-6
CDR3nt: TGTGCCAGCAGCCGCGGCGGGGCAACCTATGGCTACACCTTC
CDR3aa: CASSRGGATYGYTF

d_gene: .
abundance: once
j_gene: TRBJ2-7
v_gene: TRBV7-2
CDR3nt: TGTGCCAGCAGAAAAGGGGGAAGGGGGGGCTTCCTATACGAGCAGTACTTC
CDR3aa: CASRKGGRGGFLYEQYF

d_gene: .
abundance: few
j_gene: TRBJ2-7
v_gene: TRBV19
CDR3nt: TGTGCCAGTAGTATTTCTGGACACAAGAACTACGAGCAGTACTTC
CDR3aa: CASSISGHKNYEQYF

d_gene: TRBD1
abundance: .
j_gene: TRBJ1-4
v_gene: TRBV19
CDR3nt: TGTGCCAGTAGCCGGGACAGGGGTGAAAAACTGTTTTTT
CDR3aa: CASSRDRGEKLFF

d_gene: TRBD1
abundance: .
j_gene: TRBJ2-3
v_gene: TRBV7-9
CDR3nt: TGTGCCAGCAGCCCGGTACGGACAGGGGGCACAGATACGCAGTATTTT
CDR3aa: CASSPVRTGGTDTQYF

d_gene: TRBD1
abundance: .
j_gene: TRBJ2-5
v_gene: TRBV5-1
CDR3nt: TGCGCCAGCAGCGGCGGACAGGGGGCCCTAGAGACCCAGTACTTC
CDR3aa: CASSGGQGALETQYF

d_gene: .
abundance: .
j_gene: TRBJ2-1
v_gene: TRBV29-1
CDR3nt: TGCAGCGTAGAACGGGGGGCCAATACTGAGCAGTTCTTC
CDR3aa: CSVERGANTEQFF

d_gene: .
abundance: .
j_gene: TRBJ2-1
v_gene: TRBV27
CDR3nt: TGTGCCAGCAGTTCCCTCTTTAGTGAGCAGTTCTTC
CDR3aa: CASSSLFSEQFF

d_gene: TRBD1
abundance: .
j_gene: TRBJ1-5
v_gene: TRBV27
CDR3nt: TGTGCCAGCAGTTTATCGAAGGGACAGGGGGCGCGTGGCAATCAGCCCCAGCATTTT
CDR3aa: CASSLSKGQGARGNQPQHF

d_gene: TRBD1
abundance: few
j_gene: TRBJ2-2
v_gene: TRBV7-2
CDR3nt: TGTGCCAGCAGCTTCAGGGGGCTTAACACCGGGGAGCTGTTTTTT
CDR3aa: CASSFRGLNTGELFF

d_gene: .
abundance: .
j_gene: TRBJ1-2
v_gene: TRBV7-2
CDR3nt: TGTGCCAGCAGCCGCGACCTCTCCCGAGGCGGCTACACCTTC
CDR3aa: CASSRDLSRGGYTF

d_gene: .
abundance: .
j_gene: TRBJ1-1
v_gene: TRBV2
CDR3nt: TGTGCCAGCAGTGAAGCGCTGGGGCAGCCCACTGAAGCTTTCTTT
CDR3aa: CASSEALGQPTEAFF

d_gene: .
abundance: .
j_gene: TRBJ1-2
v_gene: TRBV25-1
CDR3nt: TGTGCCAGCAGTGATCACAGTGCATCATATGGCTACCCCTTC
CDR3aa: CASSDHSASYGYPF

d_gene: .
abundance: once
j_gene: TRBJ2-6
v_gene: TRBV15
CDR3nt: TGTGCCACCAGCAGAGAAGGGAGGTCTGGGGCCAACGTCCTGACTTTC
CDR3aa: CATSREGRSGANVLTF

d_gene: .
abundance: few
j_gene: TRBJ1-1
v_gene: TRBV2
CDR3nt: TGTGCCAGCAGTACAGGGTCTGGACAGCCTGAAGCTTTCTTT
CDR3aa: CASSTGSGQPEAFF

d_gene: .
abundance: few
j_gene: TRBJ1-1
v_gene: TRBV7-9
CDR3nt: TGTGCCAGCAGCTTATCCAGAGCCGAAGGAGGAGCTTTCTTT
CDR3aa: CASSLSRAEGGAFF

d_gene: TRBD2
abundance: .
j_gene: TRBJ2-1
v_gene: TRBV30
CDR3nt: TGTGCCTGGAGTCTGGGCGGGGGGCCAGATGAGCAGTTCTTC
CDR3aa: CAWSLGGGPDEQFF

d_gene: TRBD2
abundance: few
j_gene: TRBJ2-3
v_gene: TRBV5-1
CDR3nt: TGCGCCAGCAGCGGGAGCTTTAGCGGGGGCACAGATACGCAGTATTTT
CDR3aa: CASSGSFSGGTDTQYF

d_gene: TRBD1
abundance: .
j_gene: TRBJ2-7
v_gene: TRBV30
CDR3nt: TGTGCCTGGGGGACAGGGCGGGCCTACGAGCAGTACTTC
CDR3aa: CAWGTGRAYEQYF

d_gene: .
abundance: .
j_gene: TRBJ2-5
v_gene: TRBV29-1
CDR3nt: TGCAGCATCGGTTCTACCGGGACTCAAGAGACCCAGTACTTC
CDR3aa: CSIGSTGTQETQYF

d_gene: .
abundance: once
j_gene: TRBJ1-6
v_gene: TRBV19
CDR3nt: TGTGCCAGTAGTCGCGGGAGGGATTCACCCCTCCACTTT
CDR3aa: CASSRGRDSPLHF

d_gene: TRBD1
abundance: .
j_gene: TRBJ1-2
v_gene: TRBV7-6
CDR3nt: TGTGCCAGCAGCCCACAGGGGGCCTATGGCTACACCTTC
CDR3aa: CASSPQGAYGYTF

d_gene: .
abundance: few
j_gene: TRBJ1-2
v_gene: TRBV6-1
CDR3nt: TGTGCCAGCAGCACGGCAGGGTACGGCTACACCTTC
CDR3aa: CASSTAGYGYTF

d_gene: .
abundance: .
j_gene: TRBJ1-6
v_gene: TRBV23-1
CDR3nt: TGCGCCAGCAGGGGGACTAAACCGGATAATTCACCCCTCCACTTT
CDR3aa: CASRGTKPDNSPLHF

d_gene: .
abundance: .
j_gene: TRBJ2-5
v_gene: TRBV7-3
CDR3nt: TGTGCCAGCAGCTTAACGGTGACAGCCCAAGAGACCCAGTACTTC
CDR3aa: CASSLTVTAQETQYF

d_gene: .
abundance: .
j_gene: TRBJ2-3
v_gene: TRBV7-9
CDR3nt: TGTGCCAGCAGCTTAGGGCAGGTCCCTTATACGCAGTATTTT
CDR3aa: CASSLGQVPYTQYF

d_gene: .
abundance: .
j_gene: TRBJ1-2
v_gene: TRBV6-5
CDR3nt: TGTGCCAGCAGTTACTTCCAGGGATCTAACTATGGCTACACCTTC
CDR3aa: CASSYFQGSNYGYTF

d_gene: TRBD1
abundance: .
j_gene: TRBJ2-3
v_gene: TRBV18
CDR3nt: TGTGCCAGCTCACCGGACAGGGGTGCAGATACGCAGTATTTT
CDR3aa: CASSPDRGADTQYF

d_gene: .
abundance: .
j_gene: TRBJ2-5
v_gene: TRBV30
CDR3nt: TGTGCCTGGAGTCCCCCTAACCAAGAGACCCAGTACTTC
CDR3aa: CAWSPPNQETQYF

d_gene: .
abundance: few
j_gene: TRBJ2-7
v_gene: TRBV7-2
CDR3nt: TGTGCCAGCAGCTTACCGAGCTCCTACGAGCAGTACTTC
CDR3aa: CASSLPSSYEQYF

d_gene: TRBD2
abundance: .
j_gene: TRBJ2-3
v_gene: TRBV30
CDR3nt: TGTGCCTGGAGCGGGACTAGCGGGGGGCCTAGCACAGATACGCAGTATTTT
CDR3aa: CAWSGTSGGPSTDTQYF

d_gene: .
abundance: few
j_gene: TRBJ1-1
v_gene: TRBV2
CDR3nt: TGTGCCAGCAGTGAAAAGGGGACTGAAGCTTTCTTT
CDR3aa: CASSEKGTEAFF

d_gene: .
abundance: .
j_gene: TRBJ1-2
v_gene: TRBV15
CDR3nt: TGTGCCACCAGCAGGGACAATTCTAACTATGGCTACACCTTC
CDR3aa: CATSRDNSNYGYTF

d_gene: .
abundance: .
j_gene: TRBJ1-3
v_gene: TRBV7-3
CDR3nt: TGTGCCAGCAGCCCAGCGCACGGAGGGTCGACTGGAAACACCATATATTTT
CDR3aa: CASSPAHGGSTGNTIYF